A single sample gave rise to the 21 T cell receptor beta chains below, sequenced in a study of blood T cell repertoires in COVID-19. Profiling relied on immunoSEQ multiplex PCR, and the TCRdb table lists in-frame clones only, not all of them. The repertoire includes approximately 300,000 clones, approximately 89% of them detected once, and approximately 5% sits in the top ten. The source material was PBMCs or T cells enriched from blood (not recorded which). These receptors were collected from a woman aged 25 to 39 who had recovered from COVID-19.

The chain couples TRBV18 to TRBJ2-5; TRBD2 aligns across 14 bases. CDR1 and CDR2 from the germline V gene are KGHSH and LQKENI. J was trimmed by 4 bases and V by 2 bases; bases with no gene match: 0. The CDR3 totals 15 residues. As DNA, the CDR3 is TGTGCCAGCTCACCAGGACTAGCGGGGGGAGAGACCCAGTACTTC. Its protein is CASSPGLAGGETQYF.

The genes are TRBV9 and TRBJ1-2; 7 bases match TRBD1. Germline V gene sequence: CDR1 SGDLS, CDR2 YYNGEE. The CDR3 spans 14 residues. Unmatched junction bases numbered 9, after V lost 2 bases and J lost 8 bases. The CDR3 region is CASSVQGEAAGYTF. The CDR3 DNA sequence: TGTGCCAGCAGCGTTCAGGGGGAGGCGGCGGGCTACACCTTC.

V and J are TRBV5-6 and TRBJ2-3; TRBD1 matches at 9 bases. Trimming cost V 0 bases and J 0 bases; bases outside gene matches: 2. Germline CDR1 and CDR2: SGHDT and YYEEEE. The CDR3 covers 16 residues. The CDR3 sequence is CASSLDRGLSTDTQYF. CDR3 coding DNA: TGTGCCAGCAGCTTGGACAGGGGGCTTAGCACAGATACGCAGTATTTT.

The table lists this clone with a few counts. The rearrangement links TRBV3-1 (or the pseudogene TRBV3-2) to TRBJ1-5; D is undetermined. The CDR3 is made up of 13 amino acids. Germline lookup yields CDR1 LGHDT and CDR2 YNNKEL (reference sequence). V shed 0 bases and J shed 7 bases, with 7 bases lying between them. CDR3 DNA: TGTGCCAGCAGCCAAGATTTGGCCCAGCCCCAGCATTTT. Translated: CASSQDLAQPQHF.

The V and J genes are TRBV6-2 or TRBV6-3 and TRBJ1-2, with a tentative D call TRBD1 (5 bases). The CDR3 runs to 15 residues. Germline loops: CDR1 MNHEY, CDR2 SVGEGT. Trimming stripped 5 bases from V and 5 bases from J, with 18 bases between. The CDR3 nucleotides are TGTGCCAGCAGTCTGATACAGGCCGCCGGGTATGGCTACACCTTC. This sequence encodes CASSLIQAAGYGYTF.

V and J are TRBV28 and TRBJ2-7, with 11 bases aligning to TRBD2. Germline assignment: CDR1 MDHEN and CDR2 SYDVKM. The CDR3 has 14 residues. V shed 2 bases and J 5 bases; nucleotides not matched to a gene: 2. DNA of the CDR3: TGTGCCAGCAGTTTAGTAGCGGGGGGGAACGAGCAGTACTTC. Translated: CASSLVAGGNEQYF.

The V call is TRBV5-1, the J call TRBJ2-1; 7 nucleotides align to TRBD1. The trim removed 4 bases at V and 9 bases at J, leaving 4 bases unmatched. Germline values: CDR1 SGHRS, CDR2 YFSETQ. The CDR3 loop spans 12 amino acids. The CDR3, as DNA: TGCGCCAGCAGCCGAGGACAGGTTGAGCAGTTCTTC. Its translation: CASSRGQVEQFF.

With regard to this clone: This sample also contains other DNA sequences that code for the same CDR3. This chain links TRBV7-9 with TRBJ2-7; perhaps TRBD1 as D (6 bases). CDR1 and CDR2 (germline): SEHNR, FQNEAQ (reference sequence). The V gene lost 5 bases and the J gene lost 3 bases, with 8 bases spanning the gap. The CDR3 is 12 residues long. The CDR3 is CASSRGGYEQYF. The CDR3 DNA follows: TGTGCCAGCAGCCGAGGGGGCTACGAGCAGTACTTC.

The V call is TRBV12-3 or TRBV12-4, the J call TRBJ1-1; the D gene is possibly TRBD1 (6 bases). Trimming pared 8 bases from V and 6 bases from J, leaving 13 bases between. CDR3 size: 12 residues. The CDR3 sequence: CASSWGGAEAFF. The CDR3 bases are TGTGCCAGCTCTTGGGGGGGCGCTGAAGCTTTCTTT.

This clone was seen more than once but under ten times. V and J are TRBV4-1 and TRBJ2-7, with 7 bases identical to TRBD2. Germline-derived CDR1 and CDR2 are MGHRA and YSYEKL. J lost 4 bases, V lost 1 base, and 7 bases had no gene match. This CDR3 has 15 residues. The CDR3 here is CASSQGSGAGYEQYF. CDR3 DNA: TGCGCCAGCAGCCAAGGGAGCGGGGCCGGATACGAGCAGTACTTC.

The chain combines TRBV19 with TRBJ2-3; TRBD2 might be the D (5 bases). Germline V CDR1 and CDR2: LNHDA, SQIVND (reference sequence). The CDR3 extends over 14 amino acids. Trimming took 7 bases from V and 7 from J, leaving 18 bases between them. In DNA, the CDR3 is TGTGCCAGTAATGTTAGAGAGGGCAGGAATACGCAGTATTTT. The encoded protein is CASNVREGRNTQYF. The variable domain in full, completed from reference TRBV19 and TRBJ2-3, reads DGGITQSPKYLFRKEGQNVTLSCEQNLNHDAMYWYRQDPGQGLRLIYYSQIVNDFQKGDIAEGYSVSREKKESFPLTVTSAQKNPTAFYLCASNVREGRNTQYFGPGTRLTVL.

The V call is TRBV2, the J call TRBJ2-1, with 8 bases lining up with TRBD1. Germline assignment: CDR1 SNHLY and CDR2 FYNNEI. With 6 bases clipped from V and 9 bases from J, the junction kept 7 bases outside the gene matches. The CDR3 is 13 residues long. CDR3: CASRPQGVGEQFF. Here the CDR3 DNA reads TGTGCCAGCAGACCACAGGGGGTTGGTGAGCAGTTCTTC.

This rearrangement joins TRBV5-4 to TRBJ1-5; D is perhaps TRBD1 (5 bases). The germline V and J ends were trimmed by 0 bases and 5 bases, with 15 bases remaining between them. CDR3 length: 16 residues. CDR1 is SGHNT and CDR2 is YYREEE in the germline V gene (reference sequence). The CDR3 sequence: CASSLAGGSTDQPQHF. The CDR3 DNA follows: TGTGCCAGCAGCTTGGCGGGGGGGAGTACGGATCAGCCCCAGCATTTT.

The chain employs TRBV28 and TRBJ2-7, with a possible D match to TRBD2 (6 bases). Germline CDR1 MDHEN, CDR2 SYDVKM. Trimming removed 6 bases at V and 0 bases at J, with 12 bases between. This CDR3 contains 14 residues. The CDR3 DNA sequence: TGTGCCAGCAGGGCAGCGGGTAGCTCCTACGAGCAGTACTTC. It encodes CASRAAGSSYEQYF. Variable domain in full (rest from reference TRBV28 and TRBJ2-7): DVKVTQSSRYLVKRTGEKVFLECVQDMDHENMFWYRQDPGLGLRLIYFSYDVKMKEKGDIPEGYSVSREKKERFSLILESASTNQTSMYLCASRAAGSSYEQYFGPGTRLTVT.

The chain links TRBV5-4 to TRBJ1-2, with D perhaps TRBD1 (6 bases). Germline-derived CDR1 and CDR2 are SGHNT and YYREEE (reference sequence). This CDR3 has 16 residues. Deletions cut 0 bases from V and 5 bases from J, with 17 bases between. The CDR3 protein is CASSLEQGMTWYGYTF. The CDR3 nucleotides are TGTGCCAGCAGCTTGGAACAGGGAATGACTTGGTATGGCTACACCTTC. Variable domain in full (rest from reference TRBV5-4 and TRBJ1-2): ETGVTQSPTHLIKTRGQQVTLRCSSQSGHNTVSWYQQALGQGPQFIFQYYREEENGRGNFPPRFSGLQFPNYSSELNVNALELDDSALYLCASSLEQGMTWYGYTFGSGTRLTVV.

The chain couples TRBV5-1 to TRBJ1-4, with D perhaps TRBD1 (6 bases). The length of the CDR3 is 20 residues. The germline gives CDR1 SGHRS, CDR2 YFSETQ. Trimming removed 0 bases from V and 14 bases from J, with 35 bases in between. The DNA of the CDR3 is TGCGCCAGCAGCTTGGCGACAGGTGGCCAAGGGGAGTTCAGGGTTGGGTTCCTGTTTTTT. As protein: CASSLATGGQGEFRVGFLFF.

The chain links TRBV7-2 to TRBJ2-1; the match to TRBD2 covers 13 bases. CDR1 is SGHTA and CDR2 is FQGNSA in the germline V gene. This CDR3 region has 16 residues. J lost 4 bases, V lost 5 bases, and 5 bases had no gene match. The CDR3 DNA reads TGTGCCAGCAGCCTGGGACTAGCGGGGCCTTACAATGAGCAGTTCTTC. Translated, it gives CASSLGLAGPYNEQFF.

The J gene is TRBJ1-2, the V gene TRBV19, with 7 nucleotides matching TRBD1. From germline, CDR1 is LNHDA and CDR2 SQIVND (reference sequence). The V and J ends lost 8 bases and 7 bases, in that order; junction bases with no gene match: 10. The CDR3 is 13 residues long. CDR3 coding DNA: TGTGCCAGTGTTGACAGGGAACGTCTTGGCTACACCTTC. It is translated as CASVDRERLGYTF. Complete variable domain (other parts from reference TRBV19 and TRBJ1-2): DGGITQSPKYLFRKEGQNVTLSCEQNLNHDAMYWYRQDPGQGLRLIYYSQIVNDFQKGDIAEGYSVSREKKESFPLTVTSAQKNPTAFYLCASVDRERLGYTFGSGTRLTVV.

The V and J genes are TRBV5-5 and TRBJ1-3; possibly TRBD1 for D (5 bases). The V gene's germline CDR1 is SGHKS and CDR2 YYEKEE (reference sequence). This CDR3 has 15 amino acids. V lost 0 bases, J lost 2 bases, and 9 bases lay in between. In DNA form, the CDR3 reads TGTGCCAGCAGCTTGGATACGGGGGCTGGAAACACCATATATTTT. It encodes CASSLDTGAGNTIYF.

The genes are TRBV4-2 and TRBJ2-2, with D perhaps TRBD2 (6 bases). This CDR3 comprises 18 residues. The germline CDR1 and CDR2 sequences are LGHNA and YNFKEQ. V lost 0 bases and J 3 bases, leaving 17 bases between the germline ends. CDR3 nucleotide sequence: TGTGCCAGCAGCCAAGATTCGGGGCTGGGCGGGGACACCGGGGAGCTGTTTTTT. This codes for CASSQDSGLGGDTGELFF.

The gene calls are TRBV5-1 and TRBJ1-1, with 7 bases that match TRBD1. Trimming cost V 3 bases and J 3 bases; bases outside gene matches: 5. This CDR3 has 14 amino acids. The V gene's germline CDR1 is SGHRS and CDR2 YFSETQ. The CDR3 DNA sequence: TGCGCCAGCAGCTGGACAGGAATGGACACTGAAGCTTTCTTT. It encodes CASSWTGMDTEAFF.